This T cell receptor beta chain was documented in a study of cytomegalovirus exposure and HLA in healthy donors. From germline, CDR1 is SGDLS and CDR2 YYNGEE. V was clipped by 0 bases and J by 0 bases, with 7 bases between them. The length of the CDR3 is 15 residues. Both 60 Vbeta primers and 13 Jbeta primers went into the PCR. Assay: immunoSEQ multiplex PCR; the TCRdb copy retains only in-frame clones and omits some. The sample totals 65,000 to 80,000 clones. This clonotype was sampled from a female donor in good health and CMV-seropositive. The chain employs TRBV9 and TRBJ2-1; D gene uncertain. Sequenced material: PBMCs. CDR3 DNA sequence: TGTGCCAGCAGCGTAGATGGCAACTCCTACAATGAGCAGTTCTTC. This sequence encodes CASSVDGNSYNEQFF. The complete variable domain, with remaining parts taken from reference TRBV9 and TRBJ2-1, reads DSGVTQTPKHLITATGQRVTLRCSPRSGDLSVYWYQQSLDQGLQFLIQYYNGEERAKGNILERFSAQQFPDLHSELNLSSLELGDSALYFCASSVDGNSYNEQFFGPGTRLTVL.